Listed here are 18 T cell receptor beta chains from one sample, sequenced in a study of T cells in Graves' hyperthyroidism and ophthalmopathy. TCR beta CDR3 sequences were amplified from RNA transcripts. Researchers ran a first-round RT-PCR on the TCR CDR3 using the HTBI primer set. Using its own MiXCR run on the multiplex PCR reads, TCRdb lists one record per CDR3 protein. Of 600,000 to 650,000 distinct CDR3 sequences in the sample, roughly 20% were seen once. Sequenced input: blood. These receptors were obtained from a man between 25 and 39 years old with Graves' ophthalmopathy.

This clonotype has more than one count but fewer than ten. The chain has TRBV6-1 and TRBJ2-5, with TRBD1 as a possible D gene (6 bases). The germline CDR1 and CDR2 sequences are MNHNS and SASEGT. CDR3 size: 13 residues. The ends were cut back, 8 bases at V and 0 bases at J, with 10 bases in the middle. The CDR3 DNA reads TGTGCCAGCGTCCGGGACAACCAAGAGACCCAGTACTTC. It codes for CASVRDNQETQYF.

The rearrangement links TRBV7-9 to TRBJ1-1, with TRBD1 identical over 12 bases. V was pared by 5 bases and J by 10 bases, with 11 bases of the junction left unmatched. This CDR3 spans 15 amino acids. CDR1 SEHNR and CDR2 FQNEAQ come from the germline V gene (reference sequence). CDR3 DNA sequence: TGTGCCAGCAGCCCCGGGACAGGGGGCGCAGACAGAGCTTTCTTT. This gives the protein CASSPGTGGADRAFF.

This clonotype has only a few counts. The chain's CDR3 is CASSQRGSYEQYF. CDR3 sequence (DNA): TGTGCCAGCAGCCAACGGGGCAGCTACGAGCAGTACTTC. The V and J genes are TRBV5-5 and TRBJ2-7; D is tentatively TRBD1 or TRBD2 (5 bases each). Trimming stripped 4 bases from V and 3 bases from J, with 11 bases between. The CDR3 loop spans 13 amino acids. Germline lookup yields CDR1 SGHKS and CDR2 YYEKEE (reference sequence). The entire variable domain, with the rest obtained from reference TRBV5-5 and TRBJ2-7, is as follows: DAGVTQSPTHLIKTRGQQVTLRCSPISGHKSVSWYQQVLGQGPQFIFQYYEKEERGRGNFPDRFSARQFPNYSSELNVNALLLGDSALYLCASSQRGSYEQYFGPGTRLTVT.

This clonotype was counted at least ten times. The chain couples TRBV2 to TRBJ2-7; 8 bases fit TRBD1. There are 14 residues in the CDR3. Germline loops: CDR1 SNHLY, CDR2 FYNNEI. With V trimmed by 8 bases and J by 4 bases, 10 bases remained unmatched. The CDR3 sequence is CASVRQGPLYEQYF. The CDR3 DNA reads TGTGCCAGCGTCCGACAGGGGCCATTATACGAGCAGTACTTC.

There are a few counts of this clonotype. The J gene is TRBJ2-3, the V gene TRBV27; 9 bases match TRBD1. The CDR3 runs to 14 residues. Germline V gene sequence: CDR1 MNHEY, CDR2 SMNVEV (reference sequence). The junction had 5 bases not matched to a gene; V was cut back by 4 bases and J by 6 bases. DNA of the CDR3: TGTGCCAGCAGTTGGGACAGGGCGTATGATACGCAGTATTTT. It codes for CASSWDRAYDTQYF.

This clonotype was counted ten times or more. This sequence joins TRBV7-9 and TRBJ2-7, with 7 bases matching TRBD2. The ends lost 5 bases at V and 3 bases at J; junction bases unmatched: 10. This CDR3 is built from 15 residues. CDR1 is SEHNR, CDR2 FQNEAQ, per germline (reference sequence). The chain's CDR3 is CASSPTAGIHYEQYF. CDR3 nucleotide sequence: TGTGCCAGCAGCCCAACAGCGGGAATCCACTACGAGCAGTACTTC.

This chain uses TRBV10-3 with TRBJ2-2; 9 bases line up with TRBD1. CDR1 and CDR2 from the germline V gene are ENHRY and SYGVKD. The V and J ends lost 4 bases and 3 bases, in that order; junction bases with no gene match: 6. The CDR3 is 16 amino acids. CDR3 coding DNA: TGTGCCATCAGTGGAACAGGGGGCGCCCACACCGGGGAGCTGTTTTTT. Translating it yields CAISGTGGAHTGELFF.

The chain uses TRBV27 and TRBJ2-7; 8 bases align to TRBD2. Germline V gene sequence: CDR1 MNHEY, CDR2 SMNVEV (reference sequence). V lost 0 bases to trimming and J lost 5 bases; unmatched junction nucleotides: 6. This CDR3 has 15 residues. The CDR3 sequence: CASSLSYAGGHEQYF. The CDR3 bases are TGTGCCAGCAGTTTATCGTACGCGGGAGGCCACGAGCAGTACTTC.

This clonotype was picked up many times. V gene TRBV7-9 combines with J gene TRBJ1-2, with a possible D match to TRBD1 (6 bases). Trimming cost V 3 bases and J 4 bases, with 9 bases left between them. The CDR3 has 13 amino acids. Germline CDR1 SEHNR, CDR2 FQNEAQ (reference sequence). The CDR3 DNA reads TGTGCCAGCAGCTTGGACAGCGTCTATGGCTACACCTTC. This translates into CASSLDSVYGYTF. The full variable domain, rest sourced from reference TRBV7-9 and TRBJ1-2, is DTGVSQNPRHKITKRGQNVTFRCDPISEHNRLYWYRQTLGQGPEFLTYFQNEAQLEKSRLLSDRFSAERPKGSFSTLEIQRTEQGDSAMYLCASSLDSVYGYTFGSGTRLTVV.

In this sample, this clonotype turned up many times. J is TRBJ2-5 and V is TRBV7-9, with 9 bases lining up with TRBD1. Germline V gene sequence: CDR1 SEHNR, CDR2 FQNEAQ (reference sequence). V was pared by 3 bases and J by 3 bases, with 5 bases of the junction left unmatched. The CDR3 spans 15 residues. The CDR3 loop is CASSFPGQGEETQYF. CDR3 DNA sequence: TGTGCCAGCAGCTTCCCGGGACAGGGTGAAGAGACCCAGTACTTC.

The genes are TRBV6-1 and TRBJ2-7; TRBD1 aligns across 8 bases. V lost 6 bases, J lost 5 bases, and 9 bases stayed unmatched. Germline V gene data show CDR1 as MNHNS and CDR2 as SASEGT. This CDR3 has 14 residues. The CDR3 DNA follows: TGTGCCAGCAGCTGGACAGGGTTGGAGAACGAGCAGTACTTC. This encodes CASSWTGLENEQYF.

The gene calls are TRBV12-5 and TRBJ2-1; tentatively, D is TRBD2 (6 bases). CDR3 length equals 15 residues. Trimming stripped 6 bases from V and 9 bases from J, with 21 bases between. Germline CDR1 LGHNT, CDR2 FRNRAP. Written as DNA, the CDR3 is TGTGCTAGTGGCTCCGTGGAGGGAGAAGTAGGTGAGCAGTTCTTC. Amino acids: CASGSVEGEVGEQFF. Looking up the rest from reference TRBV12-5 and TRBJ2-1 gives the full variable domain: DARVTQTPRHKVTEMGQEVTMRCQPILGHNTVFWYRQTMMQGLELLAYFRNRAPLDDSGMPKDRFSAEMPDATLATLKIQPSEPRDSAVYFCASGSVEGEVGEQFFGPGTRLTVL.

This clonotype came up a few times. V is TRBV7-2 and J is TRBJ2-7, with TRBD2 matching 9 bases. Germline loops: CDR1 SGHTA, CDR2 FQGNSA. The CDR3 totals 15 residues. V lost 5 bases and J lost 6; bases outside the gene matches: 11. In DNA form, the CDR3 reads TGTGCCAGCAGCCCGAGAGTAGCGGGAGTGAGCGAGCAGTACTTC. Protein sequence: CASSPRVAGVSEQYF.

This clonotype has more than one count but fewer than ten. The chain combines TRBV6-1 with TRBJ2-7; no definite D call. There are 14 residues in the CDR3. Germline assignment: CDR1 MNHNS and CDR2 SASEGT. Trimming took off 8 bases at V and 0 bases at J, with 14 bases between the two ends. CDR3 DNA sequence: TGTGCCAGCGAGGAAAGGTTAGGCTCCTACGAGCAGTACTTC. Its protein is CASEERLGSYEQYF.

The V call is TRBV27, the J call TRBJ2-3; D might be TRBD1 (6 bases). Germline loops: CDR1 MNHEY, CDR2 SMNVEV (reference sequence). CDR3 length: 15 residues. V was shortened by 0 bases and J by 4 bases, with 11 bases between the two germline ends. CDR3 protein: CASSLSWGRADTQYF. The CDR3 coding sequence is TGTGCCAGCAGTTTATCCTGGGGGCGCGCAGATACGCAGTATTTT.

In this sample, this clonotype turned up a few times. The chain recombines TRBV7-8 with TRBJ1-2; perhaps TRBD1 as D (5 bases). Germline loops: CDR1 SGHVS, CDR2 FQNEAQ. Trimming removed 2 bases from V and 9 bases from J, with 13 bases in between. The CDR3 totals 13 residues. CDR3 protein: CASSLKEGLSYTF. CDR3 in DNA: TGTGCCAGCAGCTTAAAAGAGGGGTTGAGCTACACCTTC. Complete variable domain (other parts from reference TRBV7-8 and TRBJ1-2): GAGVSQSPRYKVAKRGQDVALRCDPISGHVSLFWYQQALGQGPEFLTYFQNEAQLDKSGLPSDRFFAERPEGSVSTLKIQRTQQEDSAVYLCASSLKEGLSYTFGSGTRLTVV.

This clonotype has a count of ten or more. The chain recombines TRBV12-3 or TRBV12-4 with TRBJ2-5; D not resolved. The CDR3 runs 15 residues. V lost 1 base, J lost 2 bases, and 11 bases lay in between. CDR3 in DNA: TGTGCCAGCAGTTTAGGAGAGACTGTGCAAGAGACCCAGTACTTC. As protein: CASSLGETVQETQYF.

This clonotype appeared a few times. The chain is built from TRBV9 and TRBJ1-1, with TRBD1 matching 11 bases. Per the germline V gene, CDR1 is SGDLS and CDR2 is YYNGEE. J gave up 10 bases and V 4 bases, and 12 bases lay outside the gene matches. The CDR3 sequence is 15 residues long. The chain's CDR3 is CASSLTTDRGRVAFF. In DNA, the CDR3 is TGTGCCAGCAGCCTAACCACGGACAGGGGGCGCGTAGCTTTCTTT.